This T cell receptor beta chain was sequenced for a study of vaccination effects on CD4 cells after COVID-19. Comments on this clone: Its antigen remains unidentified.

Profiling relied on immunoSEQ multiplex PCR, and the TCRdb table lists in-frame clones only, not all of them. The sample yields about 41,000 clones, 77% seen once. The CDR3 length is 17 residues. V trimming: 2 bases; J trimming: 4 bases; junction bases outside the gene matches: 3. Germline CDR1 reads KGHDR; CDR2 reads SFDVKD. Peptide-pool stimulation followed by sequencing identified expanded antigen-specific CD4+ clonotypes in the ViraFEST assay. It was after approximately 10 days of culture that CD4+ T cells were isolated. Vaccinated recipients, who were negative for nucleocapsid antibodies, had no history of SARS-CoV-2 infection. A half-medium replacement with IL-2 medium was carried out on days 3 and 7.

The rearrangement joins TRBV24-1 to TRBJ2-1; 14 bases fit TRBD2. The origin of this receptor is a human donor who received a COVID-19 vaccine. The sequences come from CD4+ T cells from PBMCs cultured with HCoV-NL63 spike peptides, collected before COVID-19 vaccination. CDR3 bases: TGTGCCACCAGTGATTCGCGGACTAGCGGGGGGTACAATGAGCAGTTCTTC. This sequence encodes CATSDSRTSGGYNEQFF.